The 26 T cell receptor beta chains reported below all come from one sample, sequenced in a study of Ad26.COV2.S vaccination and SARS-CoV-2 variants. Profiled with immunoSEQ multiplex PCR; TCRdb holds only in-frame clones, not every one. The sample has 500,000 or so clones, nearly 90% seen once; the top ten hold 2.5%. Indicated treatment: about 20 received Ad26.COV2.S at low or high dose, single or two shots; roughly five received placebo; per-sample allocation not given. Specimen acquisition occurred on day 63 following the initial vaccine or placebo injection. The sequencing here drew on peripheral blood, taken in a trial of Ad26.COV2.S vaccine versus placebo. These receptors originate from a person aged 18-65 years who received the Ad26.COV2.S COVID-19 vaccine or a placebo.

The V gene is TRBV19, the J gene TRBJ2-2; 7 nucleotides align to TRBD2. V trimming: 5 bases; J trimming: 5 bases; junction bases outside the gene matches: 2. Germline CDR1 and CDR2: LNHDA and SQIVND (reference sequence). CDR3 length: 13 amino acids. CDR3 residues: CASSGRGTGELFF. The CDR3 DNA sequence: TGTGCCAGTAGTGGGAGGGGTACCGGGGAGCTGTTTTTT.

V and J are TRBV19 and TRBJ2-3, with 8 positions matching TRBD2. CDR1 is LNHDA and CDR2 is SQIVND in the germline V gene (reference sequence). The CDR3 extends over 15 amino acids. Germline trimming cut 8 bases from V and 5 bases from J; bases unmatched to any gene: 12. This CDR3 reads CASAGAGAAEDTQYF. In DNA, the CDR3 is TGTGCCAGTGCAGGAGCGGGGGCCGCCGAAGATACGCAGTATTTT.

The count of this clone is one. V and J are TRBV15 and TRBJ1-5; a possible D gene is TRBD1 (5 bases). V lost 5 bases and J 6 bases, leaving 14 bases between the germline ends. The CDR3 totals 14 residues. The germline V gene encodes CDR1 LNHNV and CDR2 YYDKDF (reference sequence). Here the CDR3 DNA reads TGTGCCACCAGCGGATGGGACTCGGGTCAGCCCCAGCATTTT. Translation: CATSGWDSGQPQHF.

The rearrangement links TRBV7-2 to TRBJ1-1; D perhaps matches TRBD1 (6 bases). V lost 8 bases, J lost 6 bases, and 25 bases lay in between. From germline, CDR1 is SGHTA and CDR2 FQGNSA. This CDR3 comprises 16 residues. This CDR3 reads CASGPQGPQIAAEAFF. The CDR3 nucleotides are TGTGCCAGCGGGCCTCAGGGGCCCCAAATAGCCGCTGAAGCTTTCTTT.

This clone has only one observation. The chain carries TRBV30 and TRBJ2-1, with D tentatively TRBD2 (6 bases). This CDR3 region has 13 residues. In germline, CDR1 is GTSNPN, CDR2 SVGIG (reference sequence). The V and J ends lost 5 bases and 2 bases respectively, with 10 bases between them. CDR3 in amino acids: CAWAEGPYNEQFF. The DNA of the CDR3 is TGTGCCTGGGCGGAGGGCCCCTACAATGAGCAGTTCTTC.

The sample holds a few counts of this clone. The chain employs TRBV29-1 and TRBJ2-7; no clear D. The V gene lost 0 bases and the J gene lost 1 base, with 4 bases spanning the gap. The CDR3 is 12 residues long. Germline CDR1 SQVTM, CDR2 ANQGSEA. This chain's CDR3 is CSVEDRSYEQYF. The CDR3 DNA reads TGCAGCGTTGAAGACCGGTCCTACGAGCAGTACTTC.

This clone was counted a few times. The chain couples TRBV11-2 to TRBJ2-7; the D is unclear. V dropped 2 bases and J dropped 0 bases, with 8 bases sitting between them. The CDR3 loop spans 14 amino acids. CDR1 is SGHAT and CDR2 is FQNNGV in the germline V gene. The CDR3 region is CASSLRGGSYEQYF. CDR3 coding DNA: TGTGCCAGCAGCTTACGCGGCGGCTCCTACGAGCAGTACTTC.

This rearrangement joins TRBV7-9 to TRBJ2-1; 8 bases align to TRBD2. CDR1 SEHNR and CDR2 FQNEAQ come from the germline V gene (reference sequence). V dropped 0 bases and J dropped 2; count of bases not matched to a gene: 6. The CDR3 sequence is 17 residues long. DNA of the CDR3: TGTGCCAGCAGCTTAGCGGTGACTAGCGCTACCTACAATGAGCAGTTCTTC. It codes for CASSLAVTSATYNEQFF.

The CDR3 sequence is CASSILQGIEAFF. The CDR3 coding sequence is TGTGCCAGCAGCATCCTACAGGGAATTGAAGCTTTCTTT. This chain connects TRBV7-2 to TRBJ1-1; D possibly corresponds to TRBD1 (6 bases). The CDR3 length is 13 residues. CDR1 SGHTA and CDR2 FQGNSA come from the germline V gene. V was trimmed by 5 bases and J by 7 bases, leaving 14 bases between them.

This rearrangement joins TRBV11-2 to TRBJ2-1; TRBD1 is a possible D gene (5 bases). This CDR3 has 13 amino acids. V was shortened by 1 base and J by 8 bases, with 9 bases between the two germline ends. From germline, CDR1 is SGHAT and CDR2 FQNNGV. CDR3 coding DNA: TGTGCCAGCAGCTTAGGACAGAGGTATGAGCAGTTCTTC. It specifies CASSLGQRYEQFF.

The chain is built from TRBV9 and TRBJ1-2; TRBD1 aligns across 7 bases. This CDR3 comprises 13 residues. V shed 3 bases and J 7 bases; nucleotides not matched to a gene: 6. In germline, CDR1 is SGDLS, CDR2 YYNGEE. This CDR3 reads CASSGYPGGGYTF. As DNA, the CDR3 is TGTGCCAGCAGCGGGTATCCAGGGGGTGGCTACACCTTC.

The chain carries TRBV29-1 and TRBJ2-7; D is possibly TRBD1 (6 bases). Germline V gene sequence: CDR1 SQVTM, CDR2 ANQGSEA. CDR3 length: 13 residues. V lost 8 bases to trimming and J lost 4 bases, with 18 bases between them. CDR3 coding DNA: TGCAGCTTACCTCAGGGGCACGGGTACGAGCAGTACGTC. This codes for CSLPQGHGYEQYV.

This clone is a singleton in its sample. The J gene is TRBJ1-1, the V gene TRBV30, with D possibly matching TRBD1 (6 bases). Germline CDR1 GTSNPN, CDR2 SVGIG (reference sequence). The CDR3 totals 15 residues. Between the trimmed V and J ends, which lost 3 bases and 0 bases, there was a span of 14 bases. CDR3 nucleotide sequence: TGTGCCTGGAGCGGCAGGGGACTCATGAACACTGAAGCTTTCTTT. Translated, it gives CAWSGRGLMNTEAFF.

The chain employs TRBV24-1 and TRBJ2-3; D may be TRBD1 or TRBD2 (5 bases each). This CDR3 is built from 15 residues. V lost 0 bases and J 4 bases, leaving 10 bases between the germline ends. Germline CDR1 reads KGHDR; CDR2 reads SFDVKD. The CDR3 here is CATSDLSGTADTQYF. In DNA, the CDR3 is TGTGCCACCAGTGATTTGTCAGGGACCGCAGATACGCAGTATTTT.

CDR3 in amino acids: CASSYRGRSNEKLFF. The CDR3 bases are TGTGCCAGCAGTTACAGGGGCAGGAGTAATGAAAAACTGTTTTTT. The chain employs TRBV6-2 or TRBV6-3 and TRBJ1-4; TRBD1 might be the D (5 bases). Germline V gene data show CDR1 as MNHEY and CDR2 as SVGEGT. V lost 2 bases, J lost 4 bases, and 11 bases lay in between. The CDR3 is 15 residues long.

V and J are TRBV6-5 and TRBJ1-1; D not certain. The CDR3 has 13 residues. CDR1 is MNHEY and CDR2 is SVGAGI in the germline V gene. V gave up 0 bases and J gave up 0 bases, with 2 bases separating them. The CDR3 sequence: CASSYSLNTEAFF. CDR3 DNA: TGTGCCAGCAGTTACTCGTTGAACACTGAAGCTTTCTTT.

Concerning this clone: Other DNA sequences of this sample code for an identical CDR3. The J gene is TRBJ2-3, the V gene TRBV6-5; D gene ambiguous. The CDR3 contains 13 residues. Trimming took off 3 bases at V and 2 bases at J, with 6 bases between the two ends. Per the germline V gene, CDR1 is MNHEY and CDR2 is SVGAGI. CDR3 sequence (DNA): TGTGCCAGCAGTTATAGCCCCACAGATACGCAGTATTTT. Its protein is CASSYSPTDTQYF.

This sequence joins TRBV24-1 and TRBJ2-3, with 12 bases fitting TRBD2. The V segment lost 9 bases and the J segment 4 bases; nucleotides outside the gene matches: 22. Germline CDR1 KGHDR, CDR2 SFDVKD. The CDR3 has 20 residues. In nucleotides, the CDR3 is TGTGCCACCGGGGGGTGGGACAGGGACCCGACTAGCGGGAGTGCAGATACGCAGTATTTT. As protein: CATGGWDRDPTSGSADTQYF.

The chain couples TRBV4-3 to TRBJ2-3; 10 bases align to TRBD2. The CDR3 has 16 residues. Germline V CDR1 and CDR2: LGHNA, YSLEER. V dropped 4 bases and J dropped 6; count of bases not matched to a gene: 10. The CDR3 spells CASSPGLATESDTQYF. The CDR3 region has the DNA TGCGCCAGCAGCCCGGGACTAGCGACCGAATCGGATACGCAGTATTTT.

The chain is built from TRBV18 and TRBJ1-2; 12 positions agree with TRBD1. Per germline, CDR1 KGHSH and CDR2 LQKENI. The CDR3 extends over 14 amino acids. J lost 7 bases, V lost 5 bases, and 5 bases had no gene match. CDR3 loop: CASSGDRGQPGYTF. Here the CDR3 DNA reads TGTGCCAGCTCAGGGGACAGGGGGCAACCTGGCTACACCTTC.

V and J are TRBV24-1 and TRBJ2-3; 8 bases fit TRBD1. The germline V gene has CDR1 KGHDR and CDR2 SFDVKD. This CDR3 region has 17 residues. V shed 1 base and J 4 bases; nucleotides not matched to a gene: 9. This chain's CDR3 is CATSDLPGQAAADTQYF. CDR3 bases: TGTGCCACCAGTGATTTACCGGGACAGGCTGCAGCAGATACGCAGTATTTT.

This chain links TRBV5-4 with TRBJ2-7, with 12 bases that match TRBD1. V dropped 3 bases and J dropped 3; count of bases not matched to a gene: 1. The CDR3 is 14 amino acids. The germline gives CDR1 SGHNT, CDR2 YYREEE (reference sequence). CDR3 amino acids: CASSWDRGLYEQYV. CDR3 sequence (DNA): TGTGCCAGCAGCTGGGACAGGGGGCTCTACGAGCAGTACGTC.

The rearrangement uses TRBV2 and TRBJ1-5, with a possible D match to TRBD1 (6 bases). There are 15 residues in the CDR3. V gave up 6 bases and J gave up 1 base, with 13 bases separating them. Germline V gives CDR1 SNHLY, CDR2 FYNNEI. DNA for the CDR3: TGTGCCAGCAGCGCCCAGGGGACGAGCAATCAGCCCCAGCATTTT. Residues: CASSAQGTSNQPQHF.

The CDR3 loop reads CASSTDRAGYGYTF. The CDR3 coding sequence is TGTGCCAGCAGTACCGACAGGGCGGGCTATGGCTACACCTTC. The chain carries TRBV6-5 and TRBJ1-2, with TRBD1 identical over 7 bases. CDR3 length: 14 residues. V dropped 5 bases and J dropped 4; count of bases not matched to a gene: 7. Germline CDR1 reads MNHEY; CDR2 reads SVGAGI.

J is TRBJ1-2 and V is TRBV5-1, with no clear D. Germline CDR1 reads SGHRS; CDR2 reads YFSETQ. The V end was cut by 3 bases, the J end by 4 bases, with 13 bases between. This CDR3 is 14 amino acids long. The CDR3 here is CASSSSDGSYGYTF. CDR3 sequence (DNA): TGCGCCAGCAGCTCCTCGGACGGAAGCTATGGCTACACCTTC.

This rearrangement joins TRBV28 to TRBJ1-6; D ambiguous. The CDR3 runs 14 residues. V dropped 5 bases and J dropped 14 bases, with 19 bases sitting between them. In germline, CDR1 is MDHEN, CDR2 SYDVKM. CDR3 in amino acids: CASSPRLAVPTLHF. DNA of the CDR3: TGTGCCAGCAGTCCACGACTGGCAGTTCCCACCCTCCACTTT.